The 21 T cell receptor beta chains listed next were all sequenced from one sample in a study of response to subunit inactivated influenza vaccine. Via MiXCR, TCRdb re-called the RT-PCR reads, giving one row per CDR3 protein. This table has about 480,000 distinct CDR3 sequences, around 25% appearing once. The material was CD4+ T cells sorted from PBMCs, obtained more than 4 days after vaccination. The receptors shown here come from a man aged 45-65 years who received an inactivated influenza vaccine.

This rearrangement joins TRBV29-1 to TRBJ2-1; D may be TRBD2 (6 bases). CDR3 length: 14 residues. The V end lost 7 bases, the J end lost 0 bases, and 13 bases lay between the germline ends. CDR1 is SQVTM and CDR2 is ANQGSEA in the germline V gene. CDR3 residues: CSAPRGISYNEQFF. The CDR3 DNA reads TGCAGCGCCCCCCGCGGGATCTCCTACAATGAGCAGTTCTTC.

The table lists this clonotype with many counts. The rearrangement joins TRBV6-2 or TRBV6-3 to TRBJ1-5; 7 nucleotides line up with TRBD1. The V gene's germline CDR1 is MNHEY and CDR2 SVGEGT. Trimming removed 2 bases from V and 6 bases from J; junction bases left unmatched: 13. The CDR3 has 17 residues. The CDR3 nucleotides are TGTGCCAGCAGTTACGGACCGACAGGGTTAGGTGTTCAGCCCCAGCATTTT. Translation: CASSYGPTGLGVQPQHF.

The rearrangement links TRBV20-1 to TRBJ2-3, with TRBD2 as a possible D gene (6 bases). The CDR3 extends over 17 amino acids. V was pared by 5 bases and J by 3 bases, with 24 bases between. Germline-derived CDR1 and CDR2 are DFQATT and SNEGSKA (reference sequence). The CDR3 loop is CSAPGHLGALATDTQYF. The DNA for the CDR3 is TGCAGTGCTCCTGGACACCTAGGAGCACTAGCAACAGATACGCAGTATTTT.

The rearrangement links TRBV15 to TRBJ1-3; D unresolved. The CDR3 length is 14 residues. Germline assignment: CDR1 LNHNV and CDR2 YYDKDF (reference sequence). V gave up 1 base and J gave up 1 base, with 5 bases separating them. In DNA form, the CDR3 reads TGTGCCACCAGCAGAGGAATATCTGGAAACACCATATATTTT. Protein sequence: CATSRGISGNTIYF.

This clonotype was recorded at least ten times. V usage is TRBV6-2 or TRBV6-3 and J usage is TRBJ1-6, with D perhaps TRBD1 (5 bases). Germline V CDR1 and CDR2: MNHEY, SVGEGT. V was trimmed by 4 bases and J by 7 bases, leaving 5 bases between them. This CDR3 is 12 amino acids long. The CDR3, as DNA: TGTGCCAGCAGTTGGGACAATTCACCCCTCCACTTT. It yields the protein CASSWDNSPLHF.

The chain couples TRBV25-1 to TRBJ1-2; 7 positions agree with TRBD1. This CDR3 has 14 amino acids. The V gene end was trimmed by 2 bases and the J gene end by 4 bases; junction bases not matched to a gene: 4. Germline values: CDR1 MGHDK, CDR2 SYGVNS. The CDR3 coding sequence is TGTGCCAGCAGTGAAGGGGCAGGGGGCTATGGCTACACCTTC. Its translation: CASSEGAGGYGYTF.

This clonotype was counted between two and nine times. This chain links TRBV4-3 with TRBJ2-1; a possible D gene is TRBD2 (5 bases). The CDR3 is 16 amino acids. The germline V gene encodes CDR1 LGHNA and CDR2 YSLEER. With 0 bases removed from V and 3 bases from J, the gap between germline ends came to 12 bases. Here the CDR3 DNA reads TGCGCCAGCAGCCAAGATATGAGGGAGCGCTACAATGAGCAGTTCTTC. Protein product: CASSQDMRERYNEQFF.

The chain has TRBV19 and TRBJ2-3; 8 bases are a match to TRBD1. The ends lost 4 bases at V and 2 bases at J; junction bases unmatched: 5. This CDR3 is 15 amino acids long. Looked up from germline, CDR1 is LNHDA and CDR2 is SQIVND (reference sequence). CDR3 protein: CASSRTGISTDTQYF. The DNA for the CDR3 is TGTGCCAGTAGTAGGACAGGGATTTCCACAGATACGCAGTATTTT.

The genes are TRBV5-1 and TRBJ2-7; weak D call: TRBD1 (5 bases). Trimming took 4 bases from V and 3 from J, leaving 17 bases between them. Germline V gene lookup returns CDR1 SGHRS and CDR2 YFSETQ. The CDR3 totals 15 residues. The CDR3 here is CASSIDSPLVYEQYF. The CDR3 DNA reads as TGCGCCAGCAGCATAGACAGCCCTCTCGTCTACGAGCAGTACTTC.

The J gene is TRBJ2-7, the V gene TRBV20-1, with TRBD2 identical over 7 bases. Germline CDR1 reads DFQATT; CDR2 reads SNEGSKA (reference sequence). The junction had 11 bases not matched to a gene; V was cut back by 5 bases and J by 1 base. CDR3 length: 15 amino acids. The CDR3 protein is CSAFLGGGVSYEQYF. The CDR3 DNA reads TGCAGTGCTTTCCTGGGCGGGGGTGTTTCCTACGAGCAGTACTTC.

This clonotype was counted between two and nine times. The chain is built from TRBV11-1 and TRBJ2-7; D may be TRBD1 or TRBD2 (6 bases each). The length of the CDR3 is 15 residues. V was pared by 4 bases and J by 3 bases, with 16 bases between. Germline CDR1 reads SGHAT; CDR2 reads FQDESV (reference sequence). The CDR3, as DNA: TGTGCCAGCAGCTACTCGGGGGCCGCTAACTACGAGCAGTACTTC. Its protein product is CASSYSGAANYEQYF.

The CDR3 spells CASSLVSLAGGLSSYNEQFF. The CDR3 DNA is TGTGCCAGCAGCTTAGTGTCTCTAGCGGGGGGCTTGAGCTCCTACAATGAGCAGTTCTTC. V gene TRBV7-6 combines with J gene TRBJ2-1; 11 bases are shared with TRBD2. Losses at the gene ends were 1 base for V and 0 bases for J; bases not matched to a gene: 11. The CDR3 runs to 20 residues. Germline values: CDR1 SGHVS, CDR2 FNYEAQ.

The chain is built from TRBV20-1 and TRBJ2-1; a possible D gene is TRBD1 (5 bases). Germline values: CDR1 DFQATT, CDR2 SNEGSKA (reference sequence). V lost 6 bases to trimming and J lost 9 bases, with 12 bases between them. The CDR3 has 11 residues. The CDR3 sequence: CSARPQGEQFF. For the CDR3, the DNA is TGCAGTGCCAGACCCCAGGGTGAGCAGTTCTTC.

J is TRBJ2-3 and V is TRBV20-1, with D possibly being TRBD2 (6 bases). Trimming shortened V by 3 bases and J by 0 bases, and 10 bases separated the two germline ends. Germline V gene data show CDR1 as DFQATT and CDR2 as SNEGSKA (reference sequence). CDR3 length: 14 residues. In DNA, the CDR3 is TGCAGTGCTAGCCTAGGGACTAGCACAGATACGCAGTATTTT. Protein sequence: CSASLGTSTDTQYF.

This clonotype was seen more than once but under ten times. The chain recombines TRBV7-9 with TRBJ1-2; a weak D match, TRBD1 (5 bases). Germline V gene lookup returns CDR1 SEHNR and CDR2 FQNEAQ (reference sequence). The CDR3 is made up of 14 amino acids. The V end lost 5 bases, the J end lost 0 bases, and 10 bases lay between the germline ends. Here the CDR3 DNA reads TGTGCCAGCAGCCGGCAGGGAGCTAACTATGGCTACACCTTC. This sequence encodes CASSRQGANYGYTF.

The CDR3 DNA sequence: TGCAGTGCTAGTAAGACTAGCCACTCCTACGAGCAGTACTTC. Translating gives CSASKTSHSYEQYF. The chain has TRBV20-1 and TRBJ2-7, with 7 bases aligning to TRBD2. The CDR3 totals 14 residues. After removal of 3 bases from V and 0 bases from J, the junction contained 5 bases not matched to a gene. Germline V gene sequence: CDR1 DFQATT, CDR2 SNEGSKA (reference sequence).

This clonotype was detected a few times. This chain joins TRBV3-1 and TRBJ2-7; 9 nucleotides align to TRBD1. V shed 5 bases, J shed 5 bases, and the junction held 4 bases outside the gene matches. The length of the CDR3 is 13 residues. Germline CDR1 LGHDT, CDR2 YNNKEL (reference sequence). CDR3 sequence (DNA): TGTGCCAGCAGCACCCGACAGGGGGACGAGCAGTACTTC. Protein product: CASSTRQGDEQYF.

The V gene is TRBV5-1, the J gene TRBJ2-6, with D possibly matching TRBD2 (6 bases). V was cut by 6 bases and J by 0 bases, with 19 bases left in between. This CDR3 has 18 residues. CDR1 and CDR2 from the germline V gene are SGHRS and YFSETQ. The CDR3 loop reads CASNGSPGLASGANVLTF. Here the CDR3 DNA reads TGCGCCAGCAACGGGAGTCCCGGGCTAGCCTCTGGGGCCAACGTCCTGACTTTC.

This clonotype was seen many times. The rearrangement joins TRBV7-3 to TRBJ2-5; maybe TRBD2 (5 bases). The V gene lost 3 bases and the J gene lost 5 bases, with 10 bases spanning the gap. CDR1 and CDR2 from the germline V gene are SGHTA and FQGTGA. There are 13 residues in the CDR3. The chain's CDR3 is CASSLGSLETQYF. DNA for the CDR3: TGTGCCAGCAGCTTGGGGAGTCTGGAGACCCAGTACTTC.

In this sample, this clonotype turned up a few times. V and J are TRBV7-3 and TRBJ2-7; 9 bases are shared with TRBD2. Germline V gene lookup returns CDR1 SGHTA and CDR2 FQGTGA. V trimming: 1 base; J trimming: 2 bases; junction bases outside the gene matches: 3. The CDR3 sequence is 15 residues long. The chain's CDR3 is CASSLSSGSAYEQYF. The CDR3 DNA reads TGTGCCAGCAGCTTAAGTAGCGGGAGCGCCTACGAGCAGTACTTC.

The chain couples TRBV6-1 to TRBJ2-2, with no clear D. CDR1 is MNHNS, CDR2 SASEGT, per germline. Trimming pared 6 bases from V and 1 base from J, leaving 9 bases between. This CDR3 has 14 residues. CDR3 in amino acids: CASRKSQNTGELFF. Written as DNA, the CDR3 is TGTGCCAGCAGAAAGTCGCAGAACACCGGGGAGCTGTTTTTT.